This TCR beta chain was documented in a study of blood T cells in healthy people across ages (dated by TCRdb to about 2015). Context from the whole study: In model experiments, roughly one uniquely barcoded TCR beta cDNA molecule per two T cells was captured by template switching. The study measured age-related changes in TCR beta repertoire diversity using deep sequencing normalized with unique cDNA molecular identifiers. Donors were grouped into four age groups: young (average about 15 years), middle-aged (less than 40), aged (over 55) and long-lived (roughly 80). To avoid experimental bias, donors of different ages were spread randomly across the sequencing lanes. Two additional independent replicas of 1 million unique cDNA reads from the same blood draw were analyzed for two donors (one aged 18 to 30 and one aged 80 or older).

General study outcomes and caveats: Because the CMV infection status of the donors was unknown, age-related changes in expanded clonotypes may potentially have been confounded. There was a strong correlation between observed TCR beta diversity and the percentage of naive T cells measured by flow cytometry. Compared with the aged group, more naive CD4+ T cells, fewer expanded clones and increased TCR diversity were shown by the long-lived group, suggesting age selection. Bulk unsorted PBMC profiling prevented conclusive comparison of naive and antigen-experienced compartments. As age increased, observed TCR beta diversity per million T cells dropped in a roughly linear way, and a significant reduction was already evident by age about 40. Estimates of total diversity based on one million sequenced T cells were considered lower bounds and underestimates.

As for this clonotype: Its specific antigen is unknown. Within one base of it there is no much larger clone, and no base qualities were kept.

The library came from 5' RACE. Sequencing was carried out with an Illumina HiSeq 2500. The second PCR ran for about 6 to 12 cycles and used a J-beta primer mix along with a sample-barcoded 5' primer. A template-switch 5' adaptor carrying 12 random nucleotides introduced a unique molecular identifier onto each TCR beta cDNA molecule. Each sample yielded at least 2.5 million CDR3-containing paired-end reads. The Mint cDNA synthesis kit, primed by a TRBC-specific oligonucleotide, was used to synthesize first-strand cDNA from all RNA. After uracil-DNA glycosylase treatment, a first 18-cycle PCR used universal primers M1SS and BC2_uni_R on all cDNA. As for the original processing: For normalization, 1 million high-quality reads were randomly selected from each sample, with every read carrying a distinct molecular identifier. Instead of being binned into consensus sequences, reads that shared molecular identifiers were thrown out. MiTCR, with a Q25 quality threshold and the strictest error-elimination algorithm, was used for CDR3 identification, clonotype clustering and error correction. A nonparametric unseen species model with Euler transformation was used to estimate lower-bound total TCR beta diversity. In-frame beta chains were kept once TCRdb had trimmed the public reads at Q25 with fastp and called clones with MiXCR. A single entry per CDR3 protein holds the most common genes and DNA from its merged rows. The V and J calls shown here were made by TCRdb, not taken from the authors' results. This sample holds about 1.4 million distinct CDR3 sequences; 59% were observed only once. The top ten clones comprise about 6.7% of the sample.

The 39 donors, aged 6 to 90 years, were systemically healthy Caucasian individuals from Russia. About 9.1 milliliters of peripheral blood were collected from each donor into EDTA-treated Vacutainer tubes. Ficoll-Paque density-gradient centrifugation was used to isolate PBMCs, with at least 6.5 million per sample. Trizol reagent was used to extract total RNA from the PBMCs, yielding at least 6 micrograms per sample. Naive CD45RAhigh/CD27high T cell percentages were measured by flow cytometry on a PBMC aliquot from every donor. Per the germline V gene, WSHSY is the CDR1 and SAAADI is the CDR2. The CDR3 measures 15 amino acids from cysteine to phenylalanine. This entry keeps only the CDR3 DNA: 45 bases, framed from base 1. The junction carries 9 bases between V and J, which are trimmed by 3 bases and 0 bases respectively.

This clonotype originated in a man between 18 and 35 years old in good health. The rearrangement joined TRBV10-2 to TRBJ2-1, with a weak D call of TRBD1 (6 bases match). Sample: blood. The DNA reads TGCGCCAGCAGTGATGGACAGAACTCCTACAATGAGCAGTTCTTC. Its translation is CASSDGQNSYNEQFF.